This TCR beta chain came from a study of blood T cell repertoires in COVID-19. Study-wide context: Collection of acute and convalescent COVID-19 samples took place in the United States, Italy and Spain. Sources were T cells, B-cell-depleted T cells, or PBMCs; the material itself was cDNA or gDNA.

TCRdb keeps only in-frame clones here, not all; method: immunoSEQ multiplex PCR. The repertoire holds around 100,000 clones, with over 70% as singletons. Germline CDR1 SGDLS, CDR2 YYNGEE. After removal of 4 bases from V and 2 bases from J, the junction contained 5 bases not matched to a gene. The CDR3 sequence is 15 residues long. The V call is TRBV9, the J call TRBJ2-3; 9 positions agree with TRBD2. The clonotype originates from a woman aged 70-85 years with acute or convalescent COVID-19. Sequencing was carried out using peripheral blood. DNA of the CDR3: TGTGCCAGCAGCCCAGCGGGGGGCCACACAGATACGCAGTATTTT. It specifies CASSPAGGHTDTQYF. Filled out from reference TRBV9 and TRBJ2-3, the complete variable domain reads DSGVTQTPKHLITATGQRVTLRCSPRSGDLSVYWYQQSLDQGLQFLIQYYNGEERAKGNILERFSAQQFPDLHSELNLSSLELGDSALYFCASSPAGGHTDTQYFGPGTRLTVL.